The rows below give T cell receptor beta chains drawn from one sample of a study of blood T cell repertoires in COVID-19. TCRdb's table, derived via immunoSEQ multiplex PCR, lists solely in-frame clones and lacks some. The data show around 200,000 clones, approximately 85% seen once. The sequenced sample consisted of peripheral blood. The source is a human donor with active or convalescent COVID-19. The donor label of this sample is uncertain. The CDR3 runs from the conserved cysteine through the conserved F or W. The order of the fields is D gene, V gene, clone size, J gene, CDR3 DNA, CDR3 protein. A D gene is named only where the DNA matches it firmly. Rows give clone size only sometimes, using once, few, many, or a class for an expanded clone.

d_gene: .; v_gene: TRBV19; abundance: once; j_gene: TRBJ2-1; CDR3nt: TGTGCCAGTAGTATAGTGGCGGGAAAATACAATGAGCAGTTCTTC; CDR3aa: CASSIVAGKYNEQFF
d_gene: TRBD1; v_gene: TRBV10-1; abundance: .; j_gene: TRBJ1-1; CDR3nt: TGCGCCAGCAGTGTAGGACAGGGGGCTTCTGAAGCTTTCTTT; CDR3aa: CASSVGQGASEAFF
d_gene: .; v_gene: TRBV29-1; abundance: once; j_gene: TRBJ1-2; CDR3nt: TGCAGCGATGTCGGGGGGTACTATGGCTACACCTTC; CDR3aa: CSDVGGYYGYTF
d_gene: .; v_gene: TRBV4-3; abundance: .; j_gene: TRBJ1-1; CDR3nt: TGCGCCAGCAGCCCGGGTTTCAGGAACACTGAAGCTTTCTTT; CDR3aa: CASSPGFRNTEAFF
d_gene: TRBD2; v_gene: TRBV18; abundance: few; j_gene: TRBJ2-5; CDR3nt: TGTGCCAGCTCACCACCTTGGGGTAGCGGGAATCAAGAGACCCAGTACTTC; CDR3aa: CASSPPWGSGNQETQYF
d_gene: .; v_gene: TRBV29-1; abundance: few; j_gene: TRBJ2-7; CDR3nt: TGCAGCGTTGACGGGATAACTAGCTCCTACGAGCAGTACTTC; CDR3aa: CSVDGITSSYEQYF
d_gene: TRBD1; v_gene: TRBV5-4; abundance: once; j_gene: TRBJ1-2; CDR3nt: TGTGCCAGCAGCCGGACAGGGCGTACTAACTATGGCTACACCTTC; CDR3aa: CASSRTGRTNYGYTF
d_gene: .; v_gene: TRBV3-1/TRBV3-2; abundance: once; j_gene: TRBJ1-4; CDR3nt: TGTGCCAGCGGCTTACAGGGTGAAAAACTGTTTTTT; CDR3aa: CASGLQGEKLFF
d_gene: .; v_gene: TRBV9; abundance: .; j_gene: TRBJ2-1; CDR3nt: TGTGCCAGCAGCCCAGGGACGGGAGCCTACAATGAGCAGTTCTTC; CDR3aa: CASSPGTGAYNEQFF
d_gene: .; v_gene: TRBV5-1; abundance: .; j_gene: TRBJ2-6; CDR3nt: TGCGCCAGCAGCTTGACAGCTTCTGGGGCCAACGTCCTGACTTTC; CDR3aa: CASSLTASGANVLTF
d_gene: TRBD1; v_gene: TRBV5-4; abundance: .; j_gene: TRBJ2-5; CDR3nt: TGTGCCAGCAGTCAGGGGGACGGGGAGACCCAGTACTTC; CDR3aa: CASSQGDGETQYF
d_gene: .; v_gene: TRBV2; abundance: .; j_gene: TRBJ2-1; CDR3nt: TGTGCCAGCAGTGAAGAGGAGGTTCTCGATGAGCAGTTCTTC; CDR3aa: CASSEEEVLDEQFF
d_gene: TRBD1; v_gene: TRBV25-1; abundance: once; j_gene: TRBJ2-2; CDR3nt: TGTGCCAGCAGGACAGGGATCACCGGGGAGCTGTTTTTT; CDR3aa: CASRTGITGELFF
d_gene: .; v_gene: TRBV4-1; abundance: .; j_gene: TRBJ2-3; CDR3nt: TGCGCCAGCAGTCAAACCTGGGGGGGGCGCACAGATACGCAGTATTTT; CDR3aa: CASSQTWGGRTDTQYF
d_gene: TRBD2; v_gene: TRBV18; abundance: .; j_gene: TRBJ2-2; CDR3nt: TGTGCCAGCTCACCATGGAGCGGGAGTCCCCCCGGGGAGCTGTTTTTT; CDR3aa: CASSPWSGSPPGELFF
d_gene: .; v_gene: TRBV5-4; abundance: .; j_gene: TRBJ1-3; CDR3nt: TGTGCCAGCAGCTTTGGAGTCGCCGGAAACACCATATATTTT; CDR3aa: CASSFGVAGNTIYF
d_gene: .; v_gene: TRBV6-6; abundance: .; j_gene: TRBJ1-1; CDR3nt: TGTGCCAGCAGTTACCGCACAGGGACTGAAGCTTTCTTT; CDR3aa: CASSYRTGTEAFF
d_gene: TRBD2; v_gene: TRBV24-1; abundance: .; j_gene: TRBJ2-5; CDR3nt: TGTGCCACCAGTGATACGGGACTAGCGCGACAAGAGACCCAGTACTTC; CDR3aa: CATSDTGLARQETQYF
d_gene: TRBD1; v_gene: TRBV6-2/TRBV6-3; abundance: .; j_gene: TRBJ1-2; CDR3nt: TGTGCCAGCAGTACTACAGGGGTGGCTAACTATGGCTACACCTTC; CDR3aa: CASSTTGVANYGYTF
d_gene: TRBD2; v_gene: TRBV29-1; abundance: .; j_gene: TRBJ2-1; CDR3nt: TGCAGCGTTGAAGACGGTACTAGCGGAAACAATGAGCAGTTCTTC; CDR3aa: CSVEDGTSGNNEQFF
d_gene: .; v_gene: TRBV7-9; abundance: .; j_gene: TRBJ1-2; CDR3nt: TGTGCCAGCAGCCAAGGGACTTCCTATGGCTACACCTTC; CDR3aa: CASSQGTSYGYTF
d_gene: .; v_gene: TRBV10-3; abundance: .; j_gene: TRBJ2-7; CDR3nt: TGTGCCATCAGTGGGGACTCCAGCTCCTACGAGCAGTACTTC; CDR3aa: CAISGDSSSYEQYF
d_gene: .; v_gene: TRBV20-1; abundance: .; j_gene: TRBJ2-7; CDR3nt: TGCAGTGCCCCGCTTAGCGCCGAGCAGTACTTC; CDR3aa: CSAPLSAEQYF
d_gene: TRBD2; v_gene: TRBV4-2; abundance: once; j_gene: TRBJ2-1; CDR3nt: TGTGCCAGCAGCCAAGAACTAGCGGGGGGTTACAATGAGCAGTTCTTC; CDR3aa: CASSQELAGGYNEQFF
d_gene: TRBD1; v_gene: TRBV9; abundance: .; j_gene: TRBJ2-3; CDR3nt: TGTGCCAGCACCTCGGGACAGCGAAGCACAGATACGCAGTATTTT; CDR3aa: CASTSGQRSTDTQYF
d_gene: TRBD1; v_gene: TRBV28; abundance: .; j_gene: TRBJ1-2; CDR3nt: TGTGCCAGCAGACCCGGGACAGCAGAAAACTATGGCTACACCTTC; CDR3aa: CASRPGTAENYGYTF
d_gene: .; v_gene: TRBV18; abundance: .; j_gene: TRBJ2-1; CDR3nt: TGTGCCAGCTCTCCAGGAGCGGGTTCCTACAATGAGCAGTTCTTC; CDR3aa: CASSPGAGSYNEQFF
d_gene: .; v_gene: TRBV5-1; abundance: few; j_gene: TRBJ2-7; CDR3nt: TGCGCCAGCAGCTTCCGGGAGAGGGGTAGCGAGCAGTACTTC; CDR3aa: CASSFRERGSEQYF
d_gene: TRBD1; v_gene: TRBV6-5; abundance: .; j_gene: TRBJ2-3; CDR3nt: TGTGCCAGCAAGCTAACAGGGGTCTCAGATACGCAGTATTTT; CDR3aa: CASKLTGVSDTQYF
d_gene: .; v_gene: TRBV7-9; abundance: .; j_gene: TRBJ1-5; CDR3nt: TGTGCCAGCAGCTTAGAAGGAGATCAGCCCCAGCATTTT; CDR3aa: CASSLEGDQPQHF
d_gene: .; v_gene: TRBV24-1; abundance: .; j_gene: TRBJ1-3; CDR3nt: TGTGCCACCAGTGAAGAGTTTGGAAACACCATATATTTT; CDR3aa: CATSEEFGNTIYF
d_gene: .; v_gene: TRBV7-9; abundance: .; j_gene: TRBJ1-2; CDR3nt: TGTGCCAGCAGACAGTACCGGGATCGGGACTATGGCTACACCTTC; CDR3aa: CASRQYRDRDYGYTF
d_gene: .; v_gene: TRBV5-1; abundance: .; j_gene: TRBJ1-2; CDR3nt: TGCGCCAGCAGCTTACTTGATCCGGGGTCGTCTGGCTACACCTTC; CDR3aa: CASSLLDPGSSGYTF
d_gene: .; v_gene: TRBV5-4; abundance: .; j_gene: TRBJ1-1; CDR3nt: TGTGCCAGCAGCTCTCCAGGGGTAGCTTTCTTT; CDR3aa: CASSSPGVAFF
d_gene: TRBD1; v_gene: TRBV6-5; abundance: .; j_gene: TRBJ2-1; CDR3nt: TGTGCCAGCAGACAGGGGGCTTACAATGAGCAGTTCTTC; CDR3aa: CASRQGAYNEQFF
d_gene: .; v_gene: TRBV7-2; abundance: .; j_gene: TRBJ2-3; CDR3nt: TGTGCCCGTGAGGGCCAGAGCACAGATACGCAGTATTTT; CDR3aa: CAREGQSTDTQYF
d_gene: .; v_gene: TRBV9; abundance: .; j_gene: TRBJ2-1; CDR3nt: TGTGCCAGCAGCCCCCCGGGGTCTAACAATGAGCAGTTCTTC; CDR3aa: CASSPPGSNNEQFF
d_gene: .; v_gene: TRBV27; abundance: .; j_gene: TRBJ1-6; CDR3nt: TGTGCCAGCAGTTTATTGGGGGGGCGAAGCTCCTATAATTCACCCCTCCACTTT; CDR3aa: CASSLLGGRSSYNSPLHF
d_gene: TRBD2; v_gene: TRBV10-3; abundance: .; j_gene: TRBJ2-1; CDR3nt: TGTGCCATCAGTGGAGGTCAGGCGGGAGGGGATCATGAGCAGTTCTTC; CDR3aa: CAISGGQAGGDHEQFF
d_gene: .; v_gene: TRBV27; abundance: .; j_gene: TRBJ2-3; CDR3nt: TGTGCCAGCAGTTTAGCGCAGGGCGATACGCAGTATTTT; CDR3aa: CASSLAQGDTQYF
d_gene: .; v_gene: TRBV30; abundance: .; j_gene: TRBJ2-5; CDR3nt: TGTGCCTGGAGTCTAGACGGACTCCAAGAGACCCAGTACTTC; CDR3aa: CAWSLDGLQETQYF